This T cell receptor beta chain stems from a study of graft-versus-host responses after intestinal transplantation. The method was immunoSEQ multiplex PCR; TCRdb's version includes in-frame clones alone and lacks a portion of them. The sample shows over 100,000 clones, approximately 90% of them seen only once. To note about this clone: Its target is unknown.

This CDR3 has 15 amino acids. V lost 2 bases, J lost 0 bases, and 8 bases lay in between. The germline V gene encodes CDR1 SNHLY and CDR2 FYNNEI. Sequences were derived from unstimulated CD4+ T cells sorted from spleen or lymph node cells, sampled before transplant. The chain carries TRBV2 and TRBJ2-1; maybe TRBD2 (5 bases). This TCR came from a human donor who was the organ donor for an intestinal transplant. In DNA, the CDR3 is TGTGCCAGCAGTGAAAGTGGGAGCTCCTACAATGAGCAGTTCTTC. This translates into CASSESGSSYNEQFF.